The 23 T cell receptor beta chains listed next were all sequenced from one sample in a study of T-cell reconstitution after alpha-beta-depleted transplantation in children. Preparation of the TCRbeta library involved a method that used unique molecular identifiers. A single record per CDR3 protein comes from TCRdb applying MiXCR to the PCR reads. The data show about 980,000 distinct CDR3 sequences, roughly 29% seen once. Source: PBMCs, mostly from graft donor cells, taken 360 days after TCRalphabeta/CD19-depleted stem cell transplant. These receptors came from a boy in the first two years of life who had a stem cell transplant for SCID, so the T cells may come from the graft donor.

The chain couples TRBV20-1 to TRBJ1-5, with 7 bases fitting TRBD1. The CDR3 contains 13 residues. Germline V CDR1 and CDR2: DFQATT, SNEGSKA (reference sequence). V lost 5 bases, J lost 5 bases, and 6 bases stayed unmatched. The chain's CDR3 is CSAWQGGHQPQHF. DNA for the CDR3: TGCAGTGCTTGGCAAGGGGGCCATCAGCCCCAGCATTTT.

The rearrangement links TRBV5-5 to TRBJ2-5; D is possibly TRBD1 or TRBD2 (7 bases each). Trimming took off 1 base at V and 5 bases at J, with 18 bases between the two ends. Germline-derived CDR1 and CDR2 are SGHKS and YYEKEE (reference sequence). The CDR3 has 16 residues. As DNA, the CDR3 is TGTGCCAGCAGCTTGACTGGGAGACAGGGAGGGGAGACCCAGTACTTC. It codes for CASSLTGRQGGETQYF.

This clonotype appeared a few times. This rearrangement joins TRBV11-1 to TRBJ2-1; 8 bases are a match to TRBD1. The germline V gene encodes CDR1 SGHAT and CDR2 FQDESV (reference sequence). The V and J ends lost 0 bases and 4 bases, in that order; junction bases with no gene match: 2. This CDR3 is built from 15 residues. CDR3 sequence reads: CASSLARDRYNEQFF. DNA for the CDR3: TGTGCCAGCAGCTTAGCGCGGGACAGGTACAATGAGCAGTTCTTC.

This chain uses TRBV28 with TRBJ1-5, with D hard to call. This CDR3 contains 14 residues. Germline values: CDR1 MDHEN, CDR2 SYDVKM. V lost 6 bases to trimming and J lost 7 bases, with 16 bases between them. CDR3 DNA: TGTGCCAGCAGCCCATCCACGGGATTCCAGCCCCAGCATTTT. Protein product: CASSPSTGFQPQHF. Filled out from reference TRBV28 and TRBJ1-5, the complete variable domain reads DVKVTQSSRYLVKRTGEKVFLECVQDMDHENMFWYRQDPGLGLRLIYFSYDVKMKEKGDIPEGYSVSREKKERFSLILESASTNQTSMYLCASSPSTGFQPQHFGDGTRLSIL.

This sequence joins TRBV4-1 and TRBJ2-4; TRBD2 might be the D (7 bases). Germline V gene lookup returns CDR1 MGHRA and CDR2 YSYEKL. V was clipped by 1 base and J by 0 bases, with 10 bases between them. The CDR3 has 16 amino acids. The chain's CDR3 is CASSQGGGLAKNIQYF. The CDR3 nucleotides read TGCGCCAGCAGCCAAGGGGGGGGCTTAGCCAAAAACATTCAGTACTTC.

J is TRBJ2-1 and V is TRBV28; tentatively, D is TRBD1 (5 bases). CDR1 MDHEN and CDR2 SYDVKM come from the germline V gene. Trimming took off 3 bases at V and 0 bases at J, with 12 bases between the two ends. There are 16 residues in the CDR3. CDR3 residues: CASSFRQFSSYNEQFF. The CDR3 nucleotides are TGTGCCAGCAGTTTTAGACAGTTCAGCTCCTACAATGAGCAGTTCTTC.

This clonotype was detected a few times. The CDR3 nucleotides read TGTGCCAGCAGCTCCAGCCAACTAGCGGGGGGGCAGGATGAGCAGTTCTTC. Translated: CASSSSQLAGGQDEQFF. The chain recombines TRBV3-1 with TRBJ2-1, with 13 bases lining up with TRBD2. The junction had 12 bases not matched to a gene; V was cut back by 5 bases and J by 8 bases. The CDR3 runs to 17 residues. CDR1 is LGHDT and CDR2 is YNNKEL in the germline V gene (reference sequence).

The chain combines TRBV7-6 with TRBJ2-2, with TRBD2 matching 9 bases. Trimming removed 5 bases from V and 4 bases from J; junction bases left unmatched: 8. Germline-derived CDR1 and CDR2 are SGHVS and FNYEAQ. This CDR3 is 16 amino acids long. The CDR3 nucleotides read TGTGCCAGCAGCCCCCGGCTAGCGGGGACCACCGGGGAGCTGTTTTTT. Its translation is CASSPRLAGTTGELFF.

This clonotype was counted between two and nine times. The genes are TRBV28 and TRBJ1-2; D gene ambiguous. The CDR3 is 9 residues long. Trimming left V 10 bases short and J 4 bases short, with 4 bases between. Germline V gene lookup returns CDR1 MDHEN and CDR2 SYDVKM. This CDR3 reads CATGYGYTF. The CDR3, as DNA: TGTGCCACGGGCTATGGCTACACCTTC.

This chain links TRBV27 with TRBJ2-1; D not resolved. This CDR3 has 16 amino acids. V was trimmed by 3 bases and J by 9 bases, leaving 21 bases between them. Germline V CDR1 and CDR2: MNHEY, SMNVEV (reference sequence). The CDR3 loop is CASSLAPPRSHSEQFF. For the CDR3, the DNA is TGTGCCAGCAGTTTGGCCCCTCCCAGGAGCCACAGTGAGCAGTTCTTC.

This CDR3 reads CASSLMGTKTGELFF. CDR3 nucleotide sequence: TGTGCCAGCAGCTTAATGGGGACAAAAACCGGGGAGCTGTTTTTT. The chain employs TRBV7-9 and TRBJ2-2; TRBD1 might be the D (6 bases). CDR3 size: 15 residues. The germline CDR1 and CDR2 sequences are SEHNR and FQNEAQ (reference sequence). Trimming pared 2 bases from V and 5 bases from J, leaving 12 bases between.

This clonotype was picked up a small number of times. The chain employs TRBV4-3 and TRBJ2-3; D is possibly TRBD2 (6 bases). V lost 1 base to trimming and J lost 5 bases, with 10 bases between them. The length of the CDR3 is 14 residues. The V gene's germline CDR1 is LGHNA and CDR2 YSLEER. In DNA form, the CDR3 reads TGCGCCAGCAGCCAAGGGGGGGTCATAGATACGCAGTATTTT. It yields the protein CASSQGGVIDTQYF.

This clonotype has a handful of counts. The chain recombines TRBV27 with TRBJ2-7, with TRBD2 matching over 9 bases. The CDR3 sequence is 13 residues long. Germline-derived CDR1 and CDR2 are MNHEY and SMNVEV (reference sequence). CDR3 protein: CSSQRGAVGEQYF. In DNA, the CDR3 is TGTTCCTCACAGCGGGGGGCGGTGGGCGAGCAGTACTTC.

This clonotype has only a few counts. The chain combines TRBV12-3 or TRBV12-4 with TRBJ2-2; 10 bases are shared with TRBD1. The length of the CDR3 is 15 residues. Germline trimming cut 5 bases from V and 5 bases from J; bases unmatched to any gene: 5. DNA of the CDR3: TGTGCCAGCAGTCGACAGGGGGCTGGGACCGGGGAGCTGTTTTTT. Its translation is CASSRQGAGTGELFF.

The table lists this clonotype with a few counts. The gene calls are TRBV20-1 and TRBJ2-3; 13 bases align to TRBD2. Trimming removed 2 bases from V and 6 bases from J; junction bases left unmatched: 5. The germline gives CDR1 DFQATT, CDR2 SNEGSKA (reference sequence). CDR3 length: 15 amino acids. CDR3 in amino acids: CSARTSGGANDTQYF. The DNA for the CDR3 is TGCAGTGCTAGAACTAGCGGGGGGGCCAACGATACGCAGTATTTT.

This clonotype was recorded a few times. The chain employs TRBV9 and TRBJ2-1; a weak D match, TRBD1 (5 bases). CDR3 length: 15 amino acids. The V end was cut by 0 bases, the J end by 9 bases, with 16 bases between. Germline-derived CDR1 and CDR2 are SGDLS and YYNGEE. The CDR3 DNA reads TGTGCCAGCAGCGTAGTTGGTGGGGCCAACGCTGAGCAGTTCTTC. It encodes CASSVVGGANAEQFF.

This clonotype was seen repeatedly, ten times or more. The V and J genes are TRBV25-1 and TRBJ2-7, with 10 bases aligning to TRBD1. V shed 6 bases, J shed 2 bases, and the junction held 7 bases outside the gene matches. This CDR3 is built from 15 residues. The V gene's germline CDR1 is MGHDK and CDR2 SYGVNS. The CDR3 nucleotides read TGTGCCAGCAGCCTCGGACAGGGGGTGACCTACGAGCAGTACTTC. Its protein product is CASSLGQGVTYEQYF.

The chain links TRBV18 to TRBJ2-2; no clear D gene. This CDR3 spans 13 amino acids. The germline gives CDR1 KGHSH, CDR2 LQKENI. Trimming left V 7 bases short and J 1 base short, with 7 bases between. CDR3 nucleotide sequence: TGTGCCAGCTTCCCGGGGAACACCGGGGAGCTGTTTTTT. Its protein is CASFPGNTGELFF.

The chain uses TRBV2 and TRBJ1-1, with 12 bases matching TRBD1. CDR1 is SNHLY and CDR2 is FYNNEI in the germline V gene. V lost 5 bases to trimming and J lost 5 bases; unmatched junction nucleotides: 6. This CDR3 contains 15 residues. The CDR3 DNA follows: TGTGCCAGCAGTTCCGGGACAGGGGGCCGGACTGAAGCTTTCTTT. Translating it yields CASSSGTGGRTEAFF.

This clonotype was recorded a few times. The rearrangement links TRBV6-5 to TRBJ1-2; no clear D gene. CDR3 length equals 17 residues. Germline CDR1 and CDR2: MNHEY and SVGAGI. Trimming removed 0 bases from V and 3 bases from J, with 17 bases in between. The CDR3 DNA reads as TGTGCCAGCAGTTACTCTCCGAGCGATGTCAGCTACTATGGCTACACCTTC. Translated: CASSYSPSDVSYYGYTF.

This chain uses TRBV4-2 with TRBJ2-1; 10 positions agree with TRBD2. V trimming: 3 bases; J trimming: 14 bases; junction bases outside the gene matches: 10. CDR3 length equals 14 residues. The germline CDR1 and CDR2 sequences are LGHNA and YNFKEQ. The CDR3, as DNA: TGTGCCAGCAGCCAGGGAACTAGCGGGGCCACGAAGTTCTTC. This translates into CASSQGTSGATKFF.

CDR3 region: CATSGWADRDMNTEAFF. CDR3 sequence (DNA): TGTGCCACCAGTGGCTGGGCCGACAGGGACATGAACACTGAAGCTTTCTTT. The V gene is TRBV24-1, the J gene TRBJ1-1, with TRBD1 matching over 7 bases. The CDR3 contains 17 residues. Germline assignment: CDR1 KGHDR and CDR2 SFDVKD. V shed 5 bases and J 0 bases; nucleotides not matched to a gene: 11.

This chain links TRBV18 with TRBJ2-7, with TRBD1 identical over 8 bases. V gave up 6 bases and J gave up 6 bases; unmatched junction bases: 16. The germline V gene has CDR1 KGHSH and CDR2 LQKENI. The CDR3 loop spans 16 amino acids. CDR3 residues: CASSGTLNRGKVEQYF. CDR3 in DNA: TGTGCCAGCTCGGGAACTTTAAACAGGGGGAAGGTCGAGCAGTACTTC.